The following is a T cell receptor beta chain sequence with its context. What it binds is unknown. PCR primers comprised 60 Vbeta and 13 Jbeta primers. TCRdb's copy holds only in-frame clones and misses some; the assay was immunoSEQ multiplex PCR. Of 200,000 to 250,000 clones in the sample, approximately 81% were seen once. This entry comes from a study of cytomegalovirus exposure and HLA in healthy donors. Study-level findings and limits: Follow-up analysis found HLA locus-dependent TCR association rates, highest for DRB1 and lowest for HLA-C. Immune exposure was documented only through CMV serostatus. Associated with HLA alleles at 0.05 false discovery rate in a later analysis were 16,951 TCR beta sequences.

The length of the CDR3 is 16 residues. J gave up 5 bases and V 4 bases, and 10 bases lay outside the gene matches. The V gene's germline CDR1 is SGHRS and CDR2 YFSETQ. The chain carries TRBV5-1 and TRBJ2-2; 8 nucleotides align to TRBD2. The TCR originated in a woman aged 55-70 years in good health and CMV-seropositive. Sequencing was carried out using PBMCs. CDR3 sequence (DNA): TGCGCCAGCAGCCCCCTACCCGGGACTAGTACCGGGGAGCTGTTTTTT. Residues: CASSPLPGTSTGELFF.